This T cell receptor (beta chain) was observed in a study of blood T cell repertoires in COVID-19. Here immunoSEQ multiplex PCR was the method, and the copy in TCRdb shows in-frame clones only, minus some. The sample comprises around 150,000 clones, 84% of which are singletons, and almost 9% rests with the top ten. Trimming removed 0 bases from V and 2 bases from J; junction bases left unmatched: 6. Germline V gives CDR1 LGHDT, CDR2 YNNKEL (reference sequence). The length of the CDR3 is 17 residues. The sequence derives from a young man with COVID-19, enrolled during active disease. The chain joins TRBV3-1 (or the pseudogene TRBV3-2) to TRBJ2-2; 7 nucleotides align to TRBD2. Material: peripheral blood. Here the CDR3 reads CASSQDLASGNTGELFF. The CDR3 DNA follows: TGTGCCAGCAGCCAAGATCTGGCTAGCGGAAACACCGGGGAGCTGTTTTTT.